One T cell receptor beta chain is described in this entry. Measured with immunoSEQ multiplex PCR; TCRdb has only the in-frame clones, and not every one. The sample comprises 150,000 to 200,000 clones, over 85% of which are singletons, and 12% rests with the top ten. These data originate in a study of control samples from healthy donors and cancer patients. The CDR3 loop spans 12 amino acids. The germline V gene encodes CDR1 LNHDA and CDR2 SQIVND (reference sequence). V lost 5 bases to trimming and J lost 7 bases, with 9 bases between them. V and J are TRBV19 and TRBJ2-1; D is possibly TRBD2 (5 bases). The sample comprised blood. This receptor was identified in a young man in good health. The CDR3 DNA follows: TGTGCCAGTAGTCCCCGGAGGAATGAGCAGTTCTTC. Its protein product is CASSPRRNEQFF.